Each of the 15 T cell receptor beta chains below was sequenced from the same sample in a study of identical twins. MiXCR, applied by TCRdb to the 5' RACE reads, yields one record per CDR3 protein. The repertoire includes hundreds of thousands of distinct CDR3 sequences, approximately 20% of them detected once, and approximately 0.49% sits in the top ten. The sample was also linked to a second study, of yellow fever vaccine responses in identical twins.

What was sequenced was CD4+ T cells sorted from blood. The receptor source for this set is a woman aged 18-30 years in good health.

The rearrangement links TRBV5-1 to TRBJ2-5; 9 bases match TRBD1. The germline V gene has CDR1 SGHRS and CDR2 YFSETQ. The CDR3 runs to 16 residues. Trimming removed 1 base from V and 5 bases from J; junction bases left unmatched: 9. CDR3 region: CASSLRGQGQAETQYF. CDR3 nucleotides: TGCGCCAGCAGCTTGCGGGGACAGGGTCAGGCGGAGACCCAGTACTTC.

The chain couples TRBV5-5 to TRBJ2-5; 14 nucleotides line up with TRBD2. The germline V gene encodes CDR1 SGHKS and CDR2 YYEKEE (reference sequence). The CDR3 sequence is 16 residues long. Unmatched junction bases numbered 8, after V lost 5 bases and J lost 5 bases. Written as DNA, the CDR3 is TGTGCCAGCAGGCAAAGACTAGCGGGAGGGCCGGAGACCCAGTACTTC. This codes for CASRQRLAGGPETQYF.

At least ten counts were recorded for this clonotype. This chain uses TRBV7-6 with TRBJ2-5; D possibly corresponds to TRBD2 (6 bases). In germline, CDR1 is SGHVS, CDR2 FNYEAQ. This CDR3 has 15 amino acids. Trimming took 1 base from V and 1 from J, leaving 10 bases between them. In DNA, the CDR3 is TGTGCCAGCAGCTTAGGAGGCGGGGCCCAAGAGACCCAGTACTTC. Translated, it gives CASSLGGGAQETQYF.

This clonotype occurred a few times. This chain's CDR3 is CASTPDRLLGNTEAFF. The CDR3 nucleotides read TGTGCCAGCACACCGGATAGGCTACTAGGAAACACTGAAGCTTTCTTT. The chain is built from TRBV12-3 or TRBV12-4 and TRBJ1-1; the D is unclear. This CDR3 has 16 amino acids. The V gene lost 7 bases and the J gene lost 2 bases, with 20 bases spanning the gap.

This chain connects TRBV15 to TRBJ2-7; TRBD2 might be the D (5 bases). Looked up from germline, CDR1 is LNHNV and CDR2 is YYDKDF (reference sequence). The CDR3 is 14 residues long. V shed 3 bases and J shed 0 bases, with 9 bases lying between them. The CDR3: CATSRDFSSYEQYF. CDR3 in DNA: TGTGCCACCAGCAGGGACTTCAGCTCCTACGAGCAGTACTTC.

This rearrangement joins TRBV10-3 to TRBJ2-1; 11 positions match TRBD2. Germline V gene lookup returns CDR1 ENHRY and CDR2 SYGVKD. CDR3 length equals 15 residues. Trimming cost V 5 bases and J 12 bases; bases outside gene matches: 12. The CDR3 is CAISRGLADQGLQFF. CDR3 DNA: TGTGCCATCAGTCGGGGACTAGCGGACCAAGGGCTGCAGTTCTTC.

A few counts support this clonotype. This sequence joins TRBV3-1 and TRBJ2-7, with 9 bases fitting TRBD2. In germline, CDR1 is LGHDT, CDR2 YNNKEL (reference sequence). CDR3 length: 16 amino acids. J gave up 3 bases and V 0 bases, and 6 bases lay outside the gene matches. Here the CDR3 reads CASSQDPGTSIYEQYF. The DNA for the CDR3 is TGTGCCAGCAGCCAAGACCCGGGGACTAGCATCTACGAGCAGTACTTC.

This clonotype showed up just a few times. V is TRBV4-2 and J is TRBJ2-5; 14 nucleotides align to TRBD2. The CDR3 sequence is 19 residues long. V lost 10 bases and J lost 2; bases outside the gene matches: 18. Germline V CDR1 and CDR2: LGHNA, YNFKEQ. CDR3 sequence: CAIRWEPGLAGAGQETQYF. The CDR3 region has the DNA TGTGCCATACGTTGGGAACCGGGACTAGCGGGAGCGGGACAAGAGACCCAGTACTTC.

Only a few counts were recorded for this clonotype. This chain connects TRBV7-6 to TRBJ2-2; 12 bases agree with TRBD2. CDR3 length: 18 amino acids. The junction had 3 bases not matched to a gene; V was cut back by 1 base and J by 0 bases. The germline gives CDR1 SGHVS, CDR2 FNYEAQ. For the CDR3, the DNA is TGTGCCAGCAGCTTAGGACTAGCGGGAGCATCGAACACCGGGGAGCTGTTTTTT. Protein: CASSLGLAGASNTGELFF.

J is TRBJ2-2 and V is TRBV10-2; 14 nucleotides agree with TRBD2. The V segment lost 6 bases and the J segment 1 base; nucleotides outside the gene matches: 1. Germline CDR1 is WSHSY and CDR2 is SAAADI. The CDR3 totals 16 residues. The CDR3 nucleotides read TGCGCCAGCAGGGGGACTAGCGGGGGGAACACCGGGGAGCTGTTTTTT. Translated: CASRGTSGGNTGELFF.

This chain uses TRBV5-1 with TRBJ2-1, with D possibly TRBD2 on 6 matching bases. Germline-derived CDR1 and CDR2 are SGHRS and YFSETQ. The CDR3 is 14 residues long. V lost 4 bases, J lost 6 bases, and 14 bases lay in between. This CDR3 reads CASSGGAGINEQFF. CDR3 DNA sequence: TGCGCCAGCAGCGGTGGGGCGGGGATCAATGAGCAGTTCTTC.

The J gene is TRBJ2-2, the V gene TRBV2, with 9 bases identical to TRBD2. The CDR3 loop spans 16 amino acids. Germline lookup yields CDR1 SNHLY and CDR2 FYNNEI. J lost 6 bases, V lost 3 bases, and 8 bases had no gene match. The CDR3 here is CASSERLAGLAGELFF. Here the CDR3 DNA reads TGTGCCAGCAGTGAGAGGCTAGCGGGATTAGCCGGGGAGCTGTTTTTT.

V usage is TRBV6-2 or TRBV6-3 and J usage is TRBJ2-1; a possible D gene is TRBD2 (5 bases). This CDR3 contains 13 residues. Germline V gives CDR1 MNHEY, CDR2 SVGEGT. The V and J ends lost 6 bases and 7 bases respectively, with 13 bases between them. The DNA of the CDR3 is TGTGCCAGCAGAAATACCGGGGAGAATGAGCAGTTCTTC. It is translated as CASRNTGENEQFF.

This clonotype was found a few times. The chain has TRBV20-1 and TRBJ2-1, with 11 positions matching TRBD2. From germline, CDR1 is DFQATT and CDR2 SNEGSKA (reference sequence). This CDR3 is built from 15 residues. After removal of 4 bases from V and 3 bases from J, the junction contained 5 bases not matched to a gene. The CDR3 bases are TGCAGTGCTAAACGGGGACTAGCGGACTACAATGAGCAGTTCTTC. Translating it yields CSAKRGLADYNEQFF.

The table lists this clonotype with a few counts. The rearrangement links TRBV5-1 to TRBJ2-5, with TRBD2 matching over 9 bases. There are 14 residues in the CDR3. The ends lost 2 bases at V and 6 bases at J; junction bases unmatched: 5. The germline gives CDR1 SGHRS, CDR2 YFSETQ. The chain's CDR3 is CASSFASGVQTQYF. CDR3 DNA sequence: TGCGCCAGCAGCTTCGCTAGCGGGGTACAGACCCAGTACTTC.